This T cell receptor beta chain was sequenced in a study of T-cell reconstitution after alpha-beta-depleted transplantation in children. Trimming left V 3 bases short and J 0 bases short, with 8 bases between. The CDR3 is 14 residues long. Unique molecular identifiers were built into the TCRbeta library. From the PCR reads, TCRdb called clonotypes with MiXCR, one entry per CDR3 protein. The sample has about 400,000 distinct CDR3 sequences, about 14% seen once. This clonotype was found many times. The receptor comes from a human donor who donated a stem cell graft to a child with Fanconi anemia. The sequenced sample was PBMCs, obtained from the stem cell graft. The chain links TRBV12-3 or TRBV12-4 to TRBJ2-5; D gene unclear. CDR3 bases: TGTGCCAGCAGTTTTAGGAATTACCAAGAGACCCAGTACTTC. Residues: CASSFRNYQETQYF.